This T cell receptor (beta chain) was identified in a study of blood T cell repertoires in COVID-19. Study-level background: The United States, Italy and Spain were the sources of the acute and convalescent COVID-19 samples. T cells, B-cell-depleted T cells, or PBMCs provided the cDNA or gDNA that served as material.

As processed by the authors: Amplifying reference gene primers gave estimates of nucleated cell counts. The protocol was immunoSEQ multiplex PCR, while the TCRdb copy is restricted to in-frame clones and leaves out a portion. V and J calls and clone size are those listed in that table; D and trimming were worked out from the DNA. The sample lists hundreds of thousands of clones; 86% were seen once. Germline loops: CDR1 SGHRS, CDR2 YFSETQ. This CDR3 comprises 11 residues. Trimming took off 2 bases at V and 10 bases at J, with 7 bases between the two ends. Sequencing was done on a sample of peripheral blood. This TCR came from a woman aged 25 to 39 with active or convalescent COVID-19. The genes are TRBV5-1 and TRBJ2-1; D unresolved. The DNA of the CDR3 is TGCGCCAGCAGCTTTCCAGGAGAGCAGTTCTTC. It encodes CASSFPGEQFF.